The rows below give T cell receptor beta chains drawn from one sample of a study of OX40 agonist ivuxolimab in advanced cancers. Repertoires were generated with immunoSEQ multiplex PCR, while TCRdb's copy carries only in-frame clones and drops some. Here the sample spans tens of thousands of clones, approximately 80% being singletons. The sample consisted of CD4+ or CD8+ T cells sorted from blood, taken in a trial of the OX40 agonist ivuxolimab. These receptors came from an adult with an advanced solid tumor such as melanoma, head and neck, liver or kidney cancer. The CDR3 runs from the conserved cysteine through the conserved F or W. The order of the fields is clone size, V gene, J gene, CDR3 protein. The size of a clone is reported for some rows only, either as once, few or many, or as a class for expanded clones.

abundance: NA
v_gene: TRBV30
j_gene: TRBJ1-3
CDR3aa: CAWRSGLGTIYF

abundance: NA
v_gene: TRBV5-1
j_gene: TRBJ2-5
CDR3aa: CASSPGGLAGQETQYF

abundance: NA
v_gene: TRBV7-2
j_gene: TRBJ2-4
CDR3aa: CASSPERPRGFDIQYF

abundance: NA
v_gene: TRBV18
j_gene: TRBJ1-5
CDR3aa: CASMERGDQPQHF

abundance: few
v_gene: TRBV6-5
j_gene: TRBJ1-1
CDR3aa: CASSYRGAEAFF

abundance: NA
v_gene: TRBV6-1
j_gene: TRBJ2-3
CDR3aa: CASSVSGVDTQYF

abundance: NA
v_gene: TRBV10-3
j_gene: TRBJ1-2
CDR3aa: CAISDGQADANYGYTF

abundance: NA
v_gene: TRBV5-1
j_gene: TRBJ2-3
CDR3aa: CASNPLAGTDTQYF

abundance: NA
v_gene: TRBV5-6
j_gene: TRBJ2-1
CDR3aa: CASSSYNEQFF

abundance: once
v_gene: TRBV5-1
j_gene: TRBJ1-1
CDR3aa: CASSFYPGAMGTEAFF

abundance: once
v_gene: TRBV9
j_gene: TRBJ1-3
CDR3aa: CASSALGLSGNTIYF

abundance: NA
v_gene: TRBV5-1
j_gene: TRBJ2-5
CDR3aa: CASRRRGAGGQETQYF

abundance: NA
v_gene: TRBV7-2
j_gene: TRBJ2-3
CDR3aa: CASGEGGIDTQYF

abundance: NA
v_gene: TRBV18
j_gene: TRBJ2-3
CDR3aa: CASFAGGTDTQYF

abundance: NA
v_gene: TRBV14
j_gene: TRBJ2-3
CDR3aa: CASSQDRLWAYTDTQYF

abundance: NA
v_gene: TRBV5-1
j_gene: TRBJ2-7
CDR3aa: CASSYLAGDTYEQYF

abundance: NA
v_gene: TRBV9
j_gene: TRBJ2-2
CDR3aa: CASSVESPPNTGELFF